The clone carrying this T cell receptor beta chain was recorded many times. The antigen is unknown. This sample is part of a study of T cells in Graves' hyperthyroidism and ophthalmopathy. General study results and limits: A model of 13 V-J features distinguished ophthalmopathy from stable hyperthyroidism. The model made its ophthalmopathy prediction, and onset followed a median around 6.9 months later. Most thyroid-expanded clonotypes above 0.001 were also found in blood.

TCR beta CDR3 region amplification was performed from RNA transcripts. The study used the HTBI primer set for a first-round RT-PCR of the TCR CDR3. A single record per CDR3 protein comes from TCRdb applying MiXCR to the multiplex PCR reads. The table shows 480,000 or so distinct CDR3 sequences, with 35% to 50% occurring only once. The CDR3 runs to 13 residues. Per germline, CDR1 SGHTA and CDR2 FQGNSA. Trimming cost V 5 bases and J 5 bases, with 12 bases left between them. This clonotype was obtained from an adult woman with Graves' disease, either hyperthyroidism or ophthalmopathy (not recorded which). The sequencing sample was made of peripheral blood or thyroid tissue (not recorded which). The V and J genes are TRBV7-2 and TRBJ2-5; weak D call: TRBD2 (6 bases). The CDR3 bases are TGTGCCAGCAGCCCGAGTGCGGGGGAGACCCAGTACTTC. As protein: CASSPSAGETQYF.